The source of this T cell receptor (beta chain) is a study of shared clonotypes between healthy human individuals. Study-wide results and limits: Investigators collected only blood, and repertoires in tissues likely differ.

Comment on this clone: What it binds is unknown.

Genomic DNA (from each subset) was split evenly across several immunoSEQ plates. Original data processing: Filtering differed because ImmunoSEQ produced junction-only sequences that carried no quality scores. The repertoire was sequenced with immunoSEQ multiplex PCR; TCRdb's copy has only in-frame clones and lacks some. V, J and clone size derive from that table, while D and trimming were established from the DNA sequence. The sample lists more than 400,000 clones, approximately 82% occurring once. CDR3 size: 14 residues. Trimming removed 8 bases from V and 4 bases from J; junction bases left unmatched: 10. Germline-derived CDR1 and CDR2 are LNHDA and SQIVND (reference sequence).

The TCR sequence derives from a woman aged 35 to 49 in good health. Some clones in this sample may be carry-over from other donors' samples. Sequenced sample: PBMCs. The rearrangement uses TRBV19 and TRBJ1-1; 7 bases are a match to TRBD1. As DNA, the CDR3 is TGTGCCAGTGTGCTGCATGGGACAGCCACTGAAGCTTTCTTT. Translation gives CASVLHGTATEAFF.